These T cell receptor beta chains were read from a single sample in a study of blood T cell repertoires in COVID-19. Produced via immunoSEQ multiplex PCR; TCRdb's table is partial and in-frame only. The sample has about 75,000 clones; roughly 89% are singletons. Sequencing was performed on peripheral blood. The receptors derive from a woman in her forties or fifties with acute or convalescent COVID-19. CDR3s include the opening cysteine and the closing phenylalanine or tryptophan. Each record gives: J gene, V gene, D gene, CDR3 length, CDR3 DNA, CDR3 protein. The D gene is left open where the match is weak.

J gene: TRBJ1-2
V gene: TRBV6-5
D gene: NA
CDR3 length: 13
CDR3 DNA: TGTGCCAGCAGTTATAGTACTAACTATGGCTACACCTTC
CDR3 protein: CASSYSTNYGYTF

J gene: TRBJ1-2
V gene: TRBV6-1
D gene: TRBD1
CDR3 length: 16
CDR3 DNA: TGTGCCAGCAGTGAATCCGGGACAGGCGGAAGGTATGGCTACACCTTC
CDR3 protein: CASSESGTGGRYGYTF

J gene: TRBJ1-4
V gene: TRBV9
D gene: NA
CDR3 length: 14
CDR3 DNA: TGTGCCAGCAGCGTTCCGGGATCTAATGAAAAACTGTTTTTT
CDR3 protein: CASSVPGSNEKLFF

J gene: TRBJ2-3
V gene: TRBV24-1
D gene: NA
CDR3 length: 15
CDR3 DNA: TGTGCCACCAGTGATTCCCTGGCCCGCACAGATACGCAGTATTTT
CDR3 protein: CATSDSLARTDTQYF

J gene: TRBJ2-1
V gene: TRBV9
D gene: NA
CDR3 length: 17
CDR3 DNA: TGTGCCAGCAGCGCCCCAGGTCGGACAAGCTCCTACAATGAGCAGTTCTTC
CDR3 protein: CASSAPGRTSSYNEQFF

J gene: TRBJ2-1
V gene: TRBV25-1
D gene: TRBD1
CDR3 length: 15
CDR3 DNA: TGTGCCAGCAGTGAAGAGGGACAGCAGGGCAATGAGCAGTTCTTC
CDR3 protein: CASSEEGQQGNEQFF

J gene: TRBJ2-1
V gene: TRBV5-1
D gene: TRBD2
CDR3 length: 17
CDR3 DNA: TGCGCCAGCAGCCGTAAAGCGGGGGGCCTCTCCTACAATGAGCAGTTCTTC
CDR3 protein: CASSRKAGGLSYNEQFF

J gene: TRBJ2-7
V gene: TRBV12-3/TRBV12-4
D gene: NA
CDR3 length: 13
CDR3 DNA: TGTGCCAGCAGTTTAGGTGAGGCCCACGAGCAGTACTTC
CDR3 protein: CASSLGEAHEQYF

J gene: TRBJ2-7
V gene: TRBV6-5
D gene: TRBD2
CDR3 length: 14
CDR3 DNA: TGTGCCAGCAGGGGACTAGCGGGGCTCTACGAGCAGTACTTC
CDR3 protein: CASRGLAGLYEQYF

J gene: TRBJ1-5
V gene: TRBV27
D gene: TRBD1
CDR3 length: 17
CDR3 DNA: TGTGCCAGCAGGGACACAGGGGACGGCTATAGCAATCAGCCCCAGCATTTT
CDR3 protein: CASRDTGDGYSNQPQHF

J gene: TRBJ2-7
V gene: TRBV18
D gene: NA
CDR3 length: 15
CDR3 DNA: TGTGCCAGCTCACCGGGAGTGGTCGACTCCTACGAGCAGTACTTC
CDR3 protein: CASSPGVVDSYEQYF

J gene: TRBJ1-6
V gene: TRBV2
D gene: TRBD1
CDR3 length: 13
CDR3 DNA: TGTGCCAGCGTTGGACAGGGGCCTTCACCCCTCCACTTT
CDR3 protein: CASVGQGPSPLHF

J gene: TRBJ1-1
V gene: TRBV3-1/TRBV3-2
D gene: NA
CDR3 length: 15
CDR3 DNA: TGTGCCAGCAGCCCTAAAGCGGGTTGGAACACTGAAGCTTTCTTT
CDR3 protein: CASSPKAGWNTEAFF

J gene: TRBJ2-1
V gene: TRBV4-1
D gene: NA
CDR3 length: 19
CDR3 DNA: TGCGCCAGCAGCCCTCGAGGGCCTATGACCTCGAGCTCCTACAATGAGCAGTTCTTC
CDR3 protein: CASSPRGPMTSSSYNEQFF

J gene: TRBJ1-4
V gene: TRBV9
D gene: TRBD1
CDR3 length: 15
CDR3 DNA: TGTGCCAGCAGCCCCGCAGGGGGCAGTGGAGAAAAACTGTTTTTT
CDR3 protein: CASSPAGGSGEKLFF

J gene: TRBJ1-6
V gene: TRBV9
D gene: NA
CDR3 length: 16
CDR3 DNA: TGTGCCAGCAGCCAACAAGTCTCCCCCAGGGAATCACCCCTCCACTTT
CDR3 protein: CASSQQVSPRESPLHF

J gene: TRBJ1-1
V gene: TRBV30
D gene: NA
CDR3 length: 15
CDR3 DNA: TGTGCCTGGTCGCCCTACGCCTATGAGGACACTGAAGCTTTCTTT
CDR3 protein: CAWSPYAYEDTEAFF